These 32 T cell receptor beta chains share one sample of origin, sequenced in a study of OX40 agonist ivuxolimab in advanced cancers. This table comes from immunoSEQ multiplex PCR, and its TCRdb copy is limited to in-frame clones, with some not included. The data contain tens of thousands of clones, about 88% of them seen just once; the ten biggest clones take up 0.67%. The starting material was CD4+ or CD8+ T cells sorted from blood, obtained in a trial of the OX40 agonist ivuxolimab. These receptors were obtained from an adult with an advanced solid tumor such as melanoma, head and neck, liver or kidney cancer.

The chain uses TRBV9 and TRBJ1-2; no clear D gene. Germline-derived CDR1 and CDR2 are SGDLS and YYNGEE. CDR3 length: 17 residues. V shed 2 bases and J shed 5 bases, with 22 bases lying between them. CDR3 DNA sequence: TGTGCCAGCAGCGTTAGATCCTTTAGCCCTAGCAGTTATGGCTACACCTTC. As protein: CASSVRSFSPSSYGYTF.

The rearrangement joins TRBV5-3 to TRBJ2-7; 8 bases fit TRBD2. TRBV5-3 is an open reading frame, and its role is uncertain. The CDR3 is made up of 14 amino acids. Germline trimming cut 6 bases from V and 6 bases from J; bases unmatched to any gene: 11. This chain's CDR3 is CARKGGTRVCEQYF. CDR3 sequence (DNA): TGTGCCAGAAAGGGAGGGACTAGGGTGTGCGAGCAGTACTTC.

The chain employs TRBV16 and TRBJ2-5; D may be TRBD1 (7 bases). The V end was cut by 4 bases, the J end by 4 bases, with 13 bases between. Germline V gives CDR1 KGHSY, CDR2 FQNENV. The CDR3 loop spans 14 amino acids. The CDR3 sequence is CASSPTGEVETQYF. As DNA, the CDR3 is TGTGCCAGCAGCCCCACAGGGGAGGTAGAGACCCAGTACTTC. The full variable domain, its missing parts supplied by reference TRBV16 and TRBJ2-5, is GEEVAQTPKHLVRGEGQKAKLYCAPIKGHSYVFWYQQVLKNEFKFLISFQNENVFDETGMPKERFSAKCLPNSPCSLEIQATKLEDSAVYFCASSPTGEVETQYFGPGTRLLVL.

This rearrangement joins TRBV10-3 to TRBJ2-3; TRBD2 matches at 9 bases. The CDR3 extends over 20 amino acids. Germline assignment: CDR1 ENHRY and CDR2 SYGVKD. Losses at the gene ends were 6 bases for V and 0 bases for J; bases not matched to a gene: 19. CDR3 nucleotides: TGTGCCATCAGAAGTAGCGGGAGAAGCCTTATTGGGGCTAGCACAGATACGCAGTATTTT. It translates to CAIRSSGRSLIGASTDTQYF.

In DNA, the CDR3 is TGTGCCAGCAGCCGGTTCCGGGACCAAGCCTACGAGCAGTACTTC. Protein product: CASSRFRDQAYEQYF. This chain links TRBV6-5 with TRBJ2-7; D possibly matches TRBD1 or TRBD2 (5 bases each). CDR3 size: 15 residues. The ends were cut back, 6 bases at V and 2 bases at J, with 17 bases in the middle. Germline V gene lookup returns CDR1 MNHEY and CDR2 SVGAGI.

The chain couples TRBV9 to TRBJ2-4, with D perhaps given as TRBD1 or TRBD2 (5 bases each). Trimming shortened V by 0 bases and J by 7 bases, and 26 bases separated the two germline ends. CDR1 is SGDLS, CDR2 YYNGEE, per germline. This CDR3 is 19 amino acids long. CDR3 region: CASSVGQGSWGSGYNIQYF. The CDR3 DNA reads as TGTGCCAGCAGCGTAGGGCAAGGGTCTTGGGGGAGCGGATATAACATTCAGTACTTC.

This sequence joins TRBV5-1 and TRBJ2-3, with unresolved D. CDR3 length: 15 amino acids. The germline V and J ends were trimmed by 0 bases and 2 bases, with 10 bases remaining between them. Germline V CDR1 and CDR2: SGHRS, YFSETQ. The CDR3 loop reads CASSLGGVNTDTQYF. The CDR3 DNA sequence: TGCGCCAGCAGCTTGGGTGGGGTTAACACAGATACGCAGTATTTT.

The chain uses TRBV6-1 and TRBJ1-2; possible D gene TRBD1, 5 bases. Trimming stripped 8 bases from V and 1 base from J, with 8 bases between. This CDR3 has 12 amino acids. Germline CDR1 is MNHNS and CDR2 is SASEGT. The CDR3 spells CASHRINYGYTF. The CDR3 DNA sequence: TGTGCCAGCCACAGGATTAACTATGGCTACACCTTC.

The genes are TRBV7-9 and TRBJ1-2; D gene ambiguous. V lost 0 bases to trimming and J lost 7 bases, with 12 bases between them. The CDR3 sequence is 14 residues long. From germline, CDR1 is SEHNR and CDR2 FQNEAQ (reference sequence). CDR3 sequence: CASSLATITGGYTF. DNA for the CDR3: TGTGCCAGCAGCTTAGCCACTATTACTGGTGGCTACACCTTC. The entire variable domain, with the rest obtained from reference TRBV7-9 and TRBJ1-2, is as follows: DTGVSQNPRHKITKRGQNVTFRCDPISEHNRLYWYRQTLGQGPEFLTYFQNEAQLEKSRLLSDRFSAERPKGSFSTLEIQRTEQGDSAMYLCASSLATITGGYTFGSGTRLTVV.

The gene calls are TRBV29-1 and TRBJ1-1, with 8 bases matching TRBD1. The CDR3 is made up of 14 amino acids. CDR1 is SQVTM, CDR2 ANQGSEA, per germline. V lost 7 bases, J lost 1 base, and 8 bases stayed unmatched. The chain's CDR3 is CSADTGGANTEAFF. Here the CDR3 DNA reads TGCAGCGCGGATACAGGGGGTGCGAACACTGAAGCTTTCTTT.

This chain joins TRBV28 and TRBJ1-5; D is unresolved. The V gene lost 2 bases and the J gene lost 6 bases, with 8 bases spanning the gap. The V gene's germline CDR1 is MDHEN and CDR2 SYDVKM. The CDR3 runs to 13 residues. The CDR3 loop reads CASSLNGPQPQHF. CDR3 nucleotide sequence: TGTGCCAGCAGTTTAAACGGCCCTCAGCCCCAGCATTTT. Full variable domain (outside the CDR3, taken from reference TRBV28 and TRBJ1-5): DVKVTQSSRYLVKRTGEKVFLECVQDMDHENMFWYRQDPGLGLRLIYFSYDVKMKEKGDIPEGYSVSREKKERFSLILESASTNQTSMYLCASSLNGPQPQHFGDGTRLSIL.

The chain uses TRBV5-4 and TRBJ2-2; no firm D call. Germline-derived CDR1 and CDR2 are SGHNT and YYREEE (reference sequence). There are 14 residues in the CDR3. The V and J ends lost 2 bases and 0 bases respectively, with 5 bases between them. In DNA form, the CDR3 reads TGTGCCAGCAGCTTTCAATCGAACACCGGGGAGCTGTTTTTT. Encoded protein: CASSFQSNTGELFF.

The rearrangement uses TRBV6-7 and TRBJ2-3; TRBD2 matches 14 bases. TRBV6-7 qualifies as an ORF whose function is uncertain. V dropped 4 bases and J dropped 4; count of bases not matched to a gene: 10. The CDR3 length is 18 residues. CDR3 in amino acids: CASSSTGTSGRRADTQYF. CDR3 DNA: TGTGCCAGCAGTTCAACCGGGACTAGCGGGAGAAGGGCAGATACGCAGTATTTT.

The chain is built from TRBV19 and TRBJ2-7; TRBD1 matches at 7 bases. There are 13 residues in the CDR3. Losses at the gene ends were 5 bases for V and 5 bases for J; bases not matched to a gene: 6. CDR1 and CDR2 (germline): LNHDA, SQIVND (reference sequence). The CDR3: CASSPTGNHEQYF. The CDR3 bases are TGTGCCAGTAGTCCGACAGGGAACCACGAGCAGTACTTC.

The chain recombines TRBV29-1 with TRBJ1-5; no reliable D call. The CDR3 length is 14 residues. Trimming cost V 4 bases and J 3 bases, with 13 bases left between them. CDR1 is SQVTM and CDR2 is ANQGSEA in the germline V gene. CDR3 region: CSVGTGFSNQPQHF. CDR3 DNA sequence: TGCAGCGTTGGAACGGGGTTTTCCAATCAGCCCCAGCATTTT.

The rearrangement links TRBV10-3 to TRBJ1-5; 7 bases map to TRBD1. The J segment lost 6 bases and the V segment lost 3 bases, leaving 2 bases of the junction unmatched. Germline V gene sequence: CDR1 ENHRY, CDR2 SYGVKD. This CDR3 has 13 residues. Written as DNA, the CDR3 is TGTGCCATCAGTGAACAGGGGCCTCAGCCCCAGCATTTT. Translated: CAISEQGPQPQHF.

The chain employs TRBV4-1 and TRBJ2-1; tentatively, D is TRBD2 (5 bases). The CDR3 is 16 amino acids. Trimming took off 0 bases at V and 0 bases at J, with 9 bases between the two ends. The germline V gene has CDR1 MGHRA and CDR2 YSYEKL. Written as DNA, the CDR3 is TGCGCCAGCAGCCAAGATGCCGGGGACTCCTACAATGAGCAGTTCTTC. This codes for CASSQDAGDSYNEQFF.

This rearrangement joins TRBV6-4 to TRBJ2-1; D is possibly TRBD1 (6 bases). Germline CDR1 MRHNA, CDR2 SNTAGT. The V gene lost 7 bases and the J gene lost 9 bases, with 16 bases spanning the gap. This CDR3 spans 13 amino acids. CDR3 amino acids: CASKKGHSGEQFF. Here the CDR3 DNA reads TGTGCCAGCAAAAAGGGACATTCCGGTGAGCAGTTCTTC.

V gene TRBV7-2 combines with J gene TRBJ1-5; TRBD1 matches 11 bases. This CDR3 comprises 14 residues. Germline CDR1 reads SGHTA; CDR2 reads FQGNSA. After removal of 5 bases from V and 6 bases from J, the junction contained 3 bases not matched to a gene. DNA of the CDR3: TGTGCCAGCAGCGCGGGACAGGGGGGTCAGCCCCAGCATTTT. This sequence encodes CASSAGQGGQPQHF.

This chain links TRBV5-1 with TRBJ2-1, with 10 bases aligning to TRBD2. Germline loops: CDR1 SGHRS, CDR2 YFSETQ. V lost 5 bases, J lost 5 bases, and 4 bases stayed unmatched. This CDR3 has 14 residues. For the CDR3, the DNA is TGCGCCAGCAGAACTAGCGGGGAGAACAATGAGCAGTTCTTC. As protein: CASRTSGENNEQFF.

The rearrangement uses TRBV6-5 and TRBJ1-1, with TRBD1 matching 8 bases. V was clipped by 7 bases and J by 3 bases; unmatched bases: 7. CDR1 MNHEY and CDR2 SVGAGI come from the germline V gene. The CDR3 runs 14 residues. The CDR3 bases are TGTGCCAGCACTCAACAGGGGGAAGACACTGAAGCTTTCTTT. It is translated as CASTQQGEDTEAFF.

V and J are TRBV2 and TRBJ2-7, with unresolved D. Trimming stripped 5 bases from V and 0 bases from J, with 11 bases between. CDR1 and CDR2 (germline): SNHLY, FYNNEI. The CDR3 sequence is 14 residues long. The CDR3 here is CASSRIGSSYEQYF. DNA of the CDR3: TGTGCCAGCAGTCGGATAGGGTCCTCCTACGAGCAGTACTTC.

This rearrangement joins TRBV2 to TRBJ1-1; 7 nucleotides agree with TRBD1. V was pared by 2 bases and J by 4 bases, with 1 base of the junction left unmatched. The CDR3 runs 13 residues. Germline values: CDR1 SNHLY, CDR2 FYNNEI. The CDR3 DNA reads TGTGCCAGCAGTGAATACAGGGGCACTGAAGCTTTCTTT. Protein product: CASSEYRGTEAFF.

The chain is built from TRBV9 and TRBJ2-2; no reliable D call. Deletions cut 3 bases from V and 7 bases from J, with 13 bases between. The germline CDR1 and CDR2 sequences are SGDLS and YYNGEE. CDR3 length equals 14 residues. CDR3 bases: TGTGCCAGCAGCGAAACTACCTCCGGCGGGGAGCTGTTTTTT. Protein sequence: CASSETTSGGELFF.

This rearrangement joins TRBV25-1 to TRBJ2-1, with 7 bases matching TRBD2. Germline lookup yields CDR1 MGHDK and CDR2 SYGVNS. The CDR3 covers 15 residues. J gave up 9 bases and V 4 bases, and 12 bases lay outside the gene matches. The CDR3 here is CASSGVRAGEAEQFF. DNA of the CDR3: TGTGCCAGCAGTGGGGTACGGGCGGGAGAGGCTGAGCAGTTCTTC. Together with reference TRBV25-1 and TRBJ2-1, the CDR3 gives the full variable domain: EADIYQTPRYLVIGTGKKITLECSQTMGHDKMYWYQQDPGMELHLIHYSYGVNSTEKGDLSSESTVSRIRTEHFPLTLESARPSHTSQYLCASSGVRAGEAEQFFGPGTRLTVL.

This rearrangement joins TRBV19 to TRBJ2-7, with TRBD2 as a possible D gene (7 bases). This CDR3 has 16 amino acids. The V gene lost 5 bases and the J gene lost 4 bases, with 21 bases spanning the gap. Per the germline V gene, CDR1 is LNHDA and CDR2 is SQIVND (reference sequence). DNA of the CDR3: TGTGCCAGTAGTTCAACTTGGAGGAGGGGGGGATACGAGCAGTACTTC. Amino acids: CASSSTWRRGGYEQYF.

This chain connects TRBV18 to TRBJ1-1; D unresolved. CDR3 length: 13 amino acids. V was trimmed by 4 bases and J by 9 bases, leaving 15 bases between them. Per the germline V gene, CDR1 is KGHSH and CDR2 is LQKENI. The chain's CDR3 is CASSLDQGSKAFF. CDR3 bases: TGTGCCAGCTCACTGGACCAAGGTTCAAAAGCTTTCTTT.

Comments on this clone: The sample carries other DNA sequences with the same CDR3. The chain has TRBV2 and TRBJ1-5; D perhaps matches TRBD1 (6 bases). The V end was cut by 0 bases, the J end by 7 bases, with 13 bases between. Germline V gene sequence: CDR1 SNHLY, CDR2 FYNNEI. The CDR3 is 15 residues long. CDR3 protein: CASSEARGAGQPQHF. In DNA, the CDR3 is TGTGCCAGCAGTGAAGCGCGGGGGGCGGGACAGCCCCAGCATTTT.

The V call is TRBV19, the J call TRBJ2-2; a weak D match, TRBD1 (5 bases). The CDR3 loop spans 12 amino acids. Per the germline V gene, CDR1 is LNHDA and CDR2 is SQIVND (reference sequence). V lost 6 bases, J lost 6 bases, and 8 bases lay in between. In nucleotides, the CDR3 is TGTGCCAGTAGCCCACAGGCCGGGGAGCTGTTTTTT. This translates into CASSPQAGELFF.

The chain has TRBV29-1 and TRBJ1-2; D ambiguous. Germline CDR1 is SQVTM and CDR2 is ANQGSEA. There are 13 residues in the CDR3. V was clipped by 8 bases and J by 5 bases, with 18 bases between them. The CDR3 DNA reads as TGCAGCCTTTGGTTCCAGGAGGTTTATGGCTACACCTTC. This translates into CSLWFQEVYGYTF.

This sequence joins TRBV29-1 and TRBJ2-5; D is perhaps TRBD1 (6 bases). CDR3 length: 12 residues. The germline V gene encodes CDR1 SQVTM and CDR2 ANQGSEA. The V gene lost 7 bases and the J gene lost 6 bases, with 15 bases spanning the gap. The CDR3 DNA sequence: TGCAGCGCCCGGAGGCAGGGGCAGACCCAGTACTTC. Translating it yields CSARRQGQTQYF.

This sequence joins TRBV5-4 and TRBJ2-5; tentative D call: TRBD2 (6 bases). Trimming shortened V by 4 bases and J by 4 bases, and 8 bases separated the two germline ends. In germline, CDR1 is SGHNT, CDR2 YYREEE (reference sequence). This CDR3 region has 12 residues. CDR3 sequence reads: CASSGAGETQYF. As DNA, the CDR3 is TGTGCCAGCAGCGGAGCGGGAGAGACCCAGTACTTC.